The 14 T cell receptor beta chains given below trace back to one sample, sequenced in a study of blood T cell repertoires in COVID-19. Some clones are missing from TCRdb's copy, which holds only in-frame ones; the method was immunoSEQ multiplex PCR. Of some 300,000 clones listed, 75% to 90% were seen once; the top ten hold roughly 6.3%. The sample comprised peripheral blood. The receptors shown here come from a woman between 45 and 65 years old with COVID-19, enrolled during active disease.

The gene calls are TRBV18 and TRBJ1-1; TRBD1 is a possible D gene (6 bases). The CDR3 has 12 residues. Germline CDR1 and CDR2: KGHSH and LQKENI. The V and J ends lost 2 bases and 8 bases respectively, with 9 bases between them. The CDR3 spells CASSPSGGEAFF. CDR3 nucleotide sequence: TGTGCCAGCTCACCATCGGGGGGCGAAGCTTTCTTT.

Only one count was recorded for this clone. This chain uses TRBV7-9 with TRBJ1-4; TRBD1 matches 7 bases. Germline V gene lookup returns CDR1 SEHNR and CDR2 FQNEAQ (reference sequence). Unmatched junction bases numbered 0, after V lost 4 bases and J lost 7 bases. This CDR3 is 12 amino acids long. CDR3 nucleotides: TGTGCCAGCAGCTCAGGGGGTGAAAAACTGTTTTTT. It codes for CASSSGGEKLFF.

The V gene is TRBV20-1, the J gene TRBJ2-1; 12 bases fit TRBD2. Germline V lookup: CDR1 DFQATT, CDR2 SNEGSKA (reference sequence). Trimming cost V 3 bases and J 6 bases; bases outside gene matches: 9. The CDR3 loop spans 16 amino acids. CDR3 in amino acids: CSASMSSGRASNEQFF. The CDR3 DNA reads TGCAGTGCTAGTATGTCTAGCGGGAGGGCCTCCAATGAGCAGTTCTTC.

This clone was seen once. The CDR3 loop reads CASKEGQPYNEQFF. The CDR3 bases are TGCGCCAGCAAAGAGGGACAGCCCTACAATGAGCAGTTCTTC. V usage is TRBV5-1 and J usage is TRBJ2-1; TRBD1 aligns across 7 bases. The CDR3 length is 14 residues. V gave up 6 bases and J gave up 2 bases; unmatched junction bases: 5. CDR1 SGHRS and CDR2 YFSETQ come from the germline V gene.

In its sample, this clone was seen once. At the DNA level, this CDR3 is encoded by other sequences in the same sample as well. The rearrangement uses TRBV12-3 or TRBV12-4 and TRBJ2-5; possible D gene TRBD2, 5 bases. The V end lost 8 bases, the J end lost 5 bases, and 9 bases lay between the germline ends. The CDR3 loop spans 11 amino acids. CDR3 in amino acids: CASSRGETQYF. The CDR3 DNA follows: TGTGCCAGCTCCAGAGGGGAGACCCAGTACTTC.

The CDR3 sequence is CASSPTGGYENTIYF. The CDR3 DNA reads as TGTGCCAGCAGCCCGACAGGGGGTTACGAAAACACCATATATTTT. The rearrangement joins TRBV9 to TRBJ1-3; 9 bases align to TRBD1. Unmatched junction bases numbered 8, after V lost 4 bases and J lost 6 bases. The CDR3 covers 15 residues. CDR1 and CDR2 from the germline V gene are SGDLS and YYNGEE.

This clone showed up many times. The J gene is TRBJ2-7, the V gene TRBV29-1, with 14 nucleotides matching TRBD2. The V gene end was trimmed by 1 base and the J gene end by 7 bases; junction bases not matched to a gene: 9. Germline lookup yields CDR1 SQVTM and CDR2 ANQGSEA. The CDR3 runs to 16 residues. CDR3 DNA sequence: TGCAGCGTTGAAGCTTGGGGGACTAGCGGGAGCGTAGAGCAGTACTTC. Its translation: CSVEAWGTSGSVEQYF.

The chain has TRBV15 and TRBJ2-4, with D possibly matching TRBD1 (6 bases). V lost 0 bases and J lost 13, with 13 bases in between. The CDR3 has 13 residues. Germline CDR1 is LNHNV and CDR2 is YYDKDF (reference sequence). CDR3 coding DNA: TGTGCCACCAGCAGAGATTTTGGGGGCACACAGTACTTC. Translation gives CATSRDFGGTQYF.

This clone occurred once. V is TRBV6-5 and J is TRBJ1-2; 7 bases map to TRBD1. This CDR3 spans 15 amino acids. Germline CDR1 MNHEY, CDR2 SVGAGI. Germline trimming cut 1 base from V and 5 bases from J; bases unmatched to any gene: 7. CDR3 amino acids: CASSYYRGAGYGYTF. DNA of the CDR3: TGTGCCAGCAGTTACTACAGGGGAGCCGGATATGGCTACACCTTC.

V and J are TRBV6-2 or TRBV6-3 and TRBJ1-1; 8 nucleotides align to TRBD1. This CDR3 has 15 residues. Germline CDR1 MNHEY, CDR2 SVGEGT. Losses at the gene ends were 2 bases for V and 5 bases for J; bases not matched to a gene: 7. The CDR3 region is CASSYRGQGKTEAFF. The CDR3 bases are TGTGCCAGCAGTTACCGCGGACAGGGAAAGACTGAAGCTTTCTTT.

This chain links TRBV6-4 with TRBJ1-1, with TRBD1 as a possible D gene (6 bases). This CDR3 region has 15 residues. CDR1 and CDR2 (germline): MRHNA, SNTAGT. Trimming took 0 bases from V and 4 from J, leaving 12 bases between them. The DNA of the CDR3 is TGTGCCAGCAGTGACTCGGGGAGGGGGAGCACTGAAGCTTTCTTT. Translation gives CASSDSGRGSTEAFF.

The chain couples TRBV5-1 to TRBJ2-2, with 8 bases aligning to TRBD1. V was pared by 1 base and J by 1 base, with 15 bases of the junction left unmatched. Per germline, CDR1 SGHRS and CDR2 YFSETQ. This CDR3 contains 20 residues. CDR3 sequence: CASSLYGQGALLMNTGELFF. In DNA form, the CDR3 reads TGCGCCAGCAGCTTGTATGGGCAGGGGGCACTCCTAATGAACACCGGGGAGCTGTTTTTT. Using reference TRBV5-1 and TRBJ2-2 for the parts outside the CDR3, the full variable domain is KAGVTQTPRYLIKTRGQQVTLSCSPISGHRSVSWYQQTPGQGLQFLFEYFSETQRNKGNFPGRFSGRQFSNSRSEMNVSTLELGDSALYLCASSLYGQGALLMNTGELFFGEGSRLTVL.

This chain connects TRBV5-6 to TRBJ1-2; no reliable D call. The CDR3 loop spans 14 amino acids. Germline V gives CDR1 SGHDT, CDR2 YYEEEE. V lost 7 bases and J 0 bases, leaving 13 bases between the germline ends. The CDR3 nucleotides are TGTGCCAGCCGCACTCCCGGAGCTAACTATGGCTACACCTTC. This gives the protein CASRTPGANYGYTF.

This clone was recorded only once. The gene calls are TRBV7-9 and TRBJ2-7; 7 bases agree with TRBD1. The length of the CDR3 is 16 residues. Germline-derived CDR1 and CDR2 are SEHNR and FQNEAQ (reference sequence). J gave up 0 bases and V 5 bases, and 10 bases lay outside the gene matches. The CDR3 spells CASSPTGEYYSYEQYF. The CDR3 DNA reads as TGTGCCAGCAGCCCCACAGGGGAATACTACTCCTACGAGCAGTACTTC.